These 13 T cell receptor beta chains share one sample of origin, sequenced in a study of shared clonotypes between healthy human individuals. The table came from immunoSEQ multiplex PCR; TCRdb's copy has only in-frame clones and leaves some out. Of a few million clones listed, approximately 95% were seen once; the top ten hold 0.39%. Specimen: naive CD4+ T cells from PBMCs. Documented subset: CD45RA+ positively selected. These receptors originate from a young man in good health. Some clones in this sample may be carry-over from other donors' samples.

This clone appeared a single time. The chain carries TRBV6-6 and TRBJ1-1; D remains ambiguous. The V gene lost 0 bases and the J gene lost 1 base, with 6 bases spanning the gap. The CDR3 consists of 14 residues. Germline V CDR1 and CDR2: MNHNY, SVGAGI (reference sequence). CDR3 residues: CASSYSAQNTEAFF. The CDR3 DNA reads as TGTGCCAGCAGTTACTCGGCGCAGAACACTGAAGCTTTCTTT.

The gene calls are TRBV27 and TRBJ2-1, with 8 bases that match TRBD2. CDR1 is MNHEY, CDR2 SMNVEV, per germline (reference sequence). J was trimmed by 3 bases and V by 10 bases; bases with no gene match: 11. CDR3 size: 15 residues. The CDR3 DNA sequence: TGTGCCACACACCGGAAACTAGCGGACTACAATGAGCAGTTCTTC. It yields the protein CATHRKLADYNEQFF.

This chain uses TRBV7-3 with TRBJ2-2; D is undetermined. The V gene lost 5 bases and the J gene lost 4 bases, with 14 bases spanning the gap. Germline V CDR1 and CDR2: SGHTA, FQGTGA. The CDR3 is 15 amino acids. This CDR3 reads CASSLDRMGTGELFF. Here the CDR3 DNA reads TGTGCCAGCAGCCTGGACCGTATGGGCACCGGGGAGCTGTTTTTT. Full variable domain (outside the CDR3, taken from reference TRBV7-3 and TRBJ2-2): GAGVSQTPSNKVTEKGKYVELRCDPISGHTALYWYRQSLGQGPEFLIYFQGTGAADDSGLPNDRFFAVRPEGSVSTLKIQRTERGDSAVYLCASSLDRMGTGELFFGEGSRLTVL.

The genes are TRBV4-3 and TRBJ1-2, with D possibly being TRBD1 (6 bases). CDR3 length equals 13 residues. Germline CDR1 LGHNA, CDR2 YSLEER. V was pared by 0 bases and J by 12 bases, with 14 bases between. The CDR3 loop is CASSQDRGTTNTF. CDR3 DNA sequence: TGCGCCAGCAGCCAAGATAGGGGGACGACGAACACCTTC.

This sequence joins TRBV9 and TRBJ2-1; the match to TRBD2 covers 13 bases. The CDR3 spans 17 residues. Germline V gene lookup returns CDR1 SGDLS and CDR2 YYNGEE. V shed 5 bases and J 4 bases; nucleotides not matched to a gene: 9. The CDR3 loop is CASSFPTSGREYNEQFF. CDR3 coding DNA: TGTGCCAGCAGTTTCCCCACTAGCGGGAGGGAGTACAATGAGCAGTTCTTC.

The chain couples TRBV2 to TRBJ2-7, with a tentative D call TRBD1 (6 bases). The germline gives CDR1 SNHLY, CDR2 FYNNEI. The V end lost 6 bases, the J end lost 6 bases, and 12 bases lay between the germline ends. The CDR3 has 12 residues. The CDR3 sequence is CASRLGQIEQYF. The CDR3 bases are TGTGCCAGCAGGTTAGGACAGATCGAGCAGTACTTC.

In this sample, this clone turned up once. The rearrangement uses TRBV19 and TRBJ2-7; no clear D. This CDR3 is 14 amino acids long. The V end was cut by 4 bases, the J end by 3 bases, with 13 bases between. In germline, CDR1 is LNHDA, CDR2 SQIVND (reference sequence). Written as DNA, the CDR3 is TGTGCCAGTAGTAGTGGAGTGAGTTTCTACGAGCAGTACTTC. Translation: CASSSGVSFYEQYF.

The chain is built from TRBV11-3 and TRBJ2-2, with a possible D match to TRBD1 (5 bases). Germline V gives CDR1 SGHNT, CDR2 YENEEA. This CDR3 is built from 14 residues. Trimming stripped 4 bases from V and 7 bases from J, with 13 bases between. CDR3 sequence (DNA): TGTGCCAGCAGCTCAGGTGGGGCGGACGGGGAGCTGTTTTTT. Residues: CASSSGGADGELFF.

A remark on this clone: Other DNA variants within this sample encode the same CDR3. This chain links TRBV7-9 with TRBJ2-3, with D perhaps TRBD1 (5 bases). V lost 1 base and J 6 bases, leaving 5 bases between the germline ends. Germline V lookup: CDR1 SEHNR, CDR2 FQNEAQ (reference sequence). There are 12 residues in the CDR3. The CDR3 coding sequence is TGTGCCAGCAGCTTAGAGGGGGATACGCAGTATTTT. It yields the protein CASSLEGDTQYF.

Remarks on this clone: This sample also contains other DNA sequences that code for the same CDR3. V gene TRBV18 combines with J gene TRBJ2-1; D is possibly TRBD2 (6 bases). The CDR3 extends over 15 amino acids. Germline V CDR1 and CDR2: KGHSH, LQKENI. V gave up 3 bases and J gave up 0 bases, with 9 bases separating them. The CDR3 spells CASSPSGFSYNEQFF. The CDR3 DNA follows: TGTGCCAGCTCACCCAGCGGGTTCTCCTACAATGAGCAGTTCTTC.

This clone was picked up a small number of times. The chain combines TRBV10-3 with TRBJ1-1; D is unclear. Between the trimmed V and J ends, which lost 8 bases and 1 base, there was a span of 11 bases. CDR1 is ENHRY, CDR2 SYGVKD, per germline. There are 13 residues in the CDR3. Here the CDR3 DNA reads TGTGCCATCCTCGCACGGCAGAACACTGAAGCTTTCTTT. It translates to CAILARQNTEAFF.

V gene TRBV30 combines with J gene TRBJ1-6, with unresolved D. The ends were cut back, 3 bases at V and 6 bases at J, with 6 bases in the middle. The germline V gene has CDR1 GTSNPN and CDR2 SVGIG (reference sequence). The CDR3 runs 12 residues. CDR3 sequence: CAWSRINSPLHF. The DNA of the CDR3 is TGTGCCTGGAGCCGTATTAATTCACCCCTCCACTTT.

V gene TRBV4-1 combines with J gene TRBJ2-3; TRBD1 agrees at 12 bases. After removal of 1 base from V and 6 bases from J, the junction contained 11 bases not matched to a gene. CDR1 MGHRA and CDR2 YSYEKL come from the germline V gene. This CDR3 comprises 18 residues. The CDR3 spells CASSQGIPGQGAWDTQYF. CDR3 DNA: TGCGCCAGCAGCCAAGGAATACCGGGACAGGGGGCATGGGATACGCAGTATTTT.